Listed here is a single TCR beta chain. The antigen is unknown. Generated by immunoSEQ multiplex PCR, the TCRdb table keeps only in-frame clones and is missing some. The sample yields 65,000 to 85,000 clones, around 93% seen once. V was trimmed by 7 bases and J by 6 bases, leaving 15 bases between them. Germline CDR1 reads SQVTM; CDR2 reads ANQGSEA. The CDR3 is made up of 12 amino acids. The data stem from a study of lymphopenia after photon versus proton radiotherapy. Study findings and constraints: Only patients who died were analyzed for survival; proton advantage is unproven. After lymphocyte nadir, photon-treated repertoires showed oligoclonal expansion, especially CD8+ Temra. Photon-treated patients lost naive T cells and TCR diversity; proton-treated stayed stable.

This TCR came from a woman aged 40 to 55 with cholangiocarcinoma. The chain carries TRBV29-1 and TRBJ1-2, with unresolved D. Specimen: peripheral blood, collected from a patient treated with photon-based radiotherapy. CDR3 residues: CSGWTGEHGYTF. In DNA form, the CDR3 reads TGCAGCGGGTGGACGGGCGAACATGGCTACACCTTC.